This TCR beta chain was recovered during a study of vaccination effects on CD4 cells after COVID-19. Study-wide background: After the second dose, samples were taken at median day 72.

Antigen-specific CD4+ T cells were expanded with viral peptide pools in the ViraFEST assay before sequencing. CD4+ T cells were isolated after nine to ten days of culture. Of the BNT162b2 and mRNA-1273 vaccines, participants received two doses of one or the other. Cultivation was performed at two million PBMC per well with about 9.6 IU/ml IL-2 and around 10 ug/ml peptides added. Half-medium replacement with IL-2 medium occurred on days 3 and 7. The protocol was immunoSEQ multiplex PCR, while the TCRdb copy is restricted to in-frame clones and leaves out a portion. Of about 25,000 clones in the sample, 60% to 85% were seen once. Trimming took off 6 bases at V and 2 bases at J, with 10 bases between the two ends. The CDR3 runs to 13 residues. Germline CDR1 is MNHEY and CDR2 is SVGAGI. For this clone: What it binds is not known.

This TCR was sampled from a human donor who received a COVID-19 vaccine. The V call is TRBV6-5, the J call TRBJ1-2; D unclear. The specimen was CD4+ T cells from PBMCs cultured with HCoV-NL63 spike peptides, collected after COVID-19 vaccination. As DNA, the CDR3 is TGTGCCAGCAGCCAGACGATGAACTATGGCTACACCTTC. This gives the protein CASSQTMNYGYTF.